A selection of T cell receptor beta chains follows, all from one sample in a study of beta chain features in type 1 diabetes. Method: immunoSEQ multiplex PCR; TCRdb's copy keeps in-frame clones and lacks some. Of about 300,000 clones in the sample, less than 15% were seen once. Sequenced material: naive CD4+ T cells from blood. Receptors were obtained from a woman younger than 35 with type 1 diabetes. Both conserved end residues are part of each CDR3. The D gene is left open where the match is weak. Clone sizes are given selectively: once, few, many, or a class where the clone is expanded.

size: .
V: TRBV25-1
D: .
J: TRBJ2-1
CDR3: CASSLVDGVHNEQFF
DNA: TGTGCCAGCAGCCTCGTTGACGGGGTGCACAATGAGCAGTTCTTC

size: .
V: TRBV7-9
D: TRBD2
J: TRBJ2-3
CDR3: CASSLVAGRTDTQYF
DNA: TGTGCCAGCAGCTTGGTAGCGGGGCGCACAGATACGCAGTATTTT

size: .
V: TRBV5-1
D: TRBD1
J: TRBJ2-5
CDR3: CASSSGTGGAETQYF
DNA: TGCGCCAGCAGCTCCGGGACAGGCGGGGCGGAGACCCAGTACTTC

size: .
V: TRBV28
D: TRBD2
J: TRBJ2-4
CDR3: CASSGGSSGPKNIQYF
DNA: TGTGCCAGCAGCGGGGGGTCTAGCGGGCCCAAAAACATTCAGTACTTC

size: few
V: TRBV30
D: .
J: TRBJ1-2
CDR3: CAWSVEGYGYTF
DNA: TGTGCCTGGAGTGTAGAGGGCTATGGCTACACCTTC

size: .
V: TRBV18
D: .
J: TRBJ1-1
CDR3: CASSPAGFNTEAFF
DNA: TGTGCCAGCTCACCCGCAGGTTTCAACACTGAAGCTTTCTTT

size: .
V: TRBV30
D: .
J: TRBJ1-5
CDR3: CAWSGRGGASNQPQHF
DNA: TGTGCCTGGAGTGGTCGCGGGGGAGCTAGCAATCAGCCCCAGCATTTT

size: few
V: TRBV19
D: .
J: TRBJ1-1
CDR3: CASTLGGGRNTEAFF
DNA: TGTGCCAGTACCCTCGGGGGGGGGCGAAACACTGAAGCTTTCTTT

size: few
V: TRBV4-3
D: TRBD2
J: TRBJ2-3
CDR3: CASSWTSGSTDTQYF
DNA: TGCGCCAGCAGCTGGACTAGCGGGAGCACAGATACGCAGTATTTT

size: .
V: TRBV11-2
D: .
J: TRBJ1-5
CDR3: CASSSTTGNQPQHF
DNA: TGTGCCAGCAGCAGTACAACGGGTAATCAGCCCCAGCATTTT

size: few
V: TRBV28
D: .
J: TRBJ2-3
CDR3: CASSLIQGLSFF
DNA: TGTGCCAGCAGTTTAATACAGGGTCTCTCCTTTTTT

size: few
V: TRBV2
D: TRBD1
J: TRBJ2-3
CDR3: CASSPDRAEDTQYF
DNA: TGTGCCAGCAGCCCGGACAGGGCCGAGGATACGCAGTATTTT

size: few
V: TRBV29-1
D: .
J: TRBJ1-5
CDR3: CSVAQSNQPQHF
DNA: TGCAGCGTTGCACAGAGCAATCAGCCCCAGCATTTT